This T cell receptor beta chain was profiled in a study of lymphopenia after photon versus proton radiotherapy. Assay: immunoSEQ multiplex PCR; the TCRdb copy retains only in-frame clones and omits some. The repertoire holds roughly 63,000 clones, with about four fifths as singletons. Germline CDR1 and CDR2: SNHLY and FYNNEI. V lost 6 bases, J lost 0 bases, and 12 bases lay in between. This CDR3 comprises 15 residues. The TCR was taken from a man aged 55 to 69 with pancreatic cancer. Sequencing was performed on peripheral blood, taken from a patient treated with proton-based radiotherapy. The gene calls are TRBV2 and TRBJ1-5, with a tentative D call TRBD1 (5 bases). The CDR3, as DNA: TGTGCCAGCAGGCGAGACAGACATAGCAATCAGCCCCAGCATTTT. It is translated as CASRRDRHSNQPQHF.